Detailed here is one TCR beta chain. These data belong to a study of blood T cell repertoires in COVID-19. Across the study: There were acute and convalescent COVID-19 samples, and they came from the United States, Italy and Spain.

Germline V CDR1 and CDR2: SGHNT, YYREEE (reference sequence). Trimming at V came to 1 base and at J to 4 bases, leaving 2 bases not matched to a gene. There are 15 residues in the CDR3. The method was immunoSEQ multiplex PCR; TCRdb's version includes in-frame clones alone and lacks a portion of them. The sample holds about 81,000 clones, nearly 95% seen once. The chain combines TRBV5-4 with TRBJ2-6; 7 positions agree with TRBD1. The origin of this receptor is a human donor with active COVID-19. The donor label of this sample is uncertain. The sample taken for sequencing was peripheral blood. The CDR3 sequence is CASSLRGPGANVLTF. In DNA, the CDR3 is TGTGCCAGCAGCTTGAGGGGGCCCGGGGCCAACGTCCTGACTTTC.